This record concerns one TCR beta chain sequence. Its antigen is unidentified. This sample stems from a study of shared clonotypes between healthy human individuals. Study at large: Three plates each covered CD4 naive and memory; CD8 naive two, CD8 memory one. General study results and limits: The generation probabilities recorded for non-shared clonotypes fell below those of clonotypes shared by all four donors.

The germline gives CDR1 ENHRY, CDR2 SYGVKD. The CDR3 runs to 13 residues. The germline V and J ends were trimmed by 6 bases and 4 bases, with 12 bases remaining between them. TCRdb's table, derived via immunoSEQ multiplex PCR, lists solely in-frame clones and lacks some. The sample has some 2,100,000 clones, around 95% seen once. Donors comprised healthy HIV-negative adults lacking recent acute infections or vaccinations. The receptor's source is a man between 18 and 29 years old in good health. The sequencing sample was made of naive CD4+ T cells sorted from blood. Subset denoted: CD45RA+ positively selected. The chain combines TRBV10-3 with TRBJ1-2; D gene unclear. CDR3 sequence reads: CAISIQALYGYTF. The CDR3 nucleotides are TGTGCCATCAGCATACAAGCCCTCTATGGCTACACCTTC.